The sequence of this T cell receptor beta chain was determined in a study of control samples from healthy donors and cancer patients. The assay was immunoSEQ multiplex PCR, and TCRdb's table has in-frame clones only and misses some. The data contain 100,000 to 150,000 clones, 92% of them singletons. Per germline, CDR1 GTSNPN and CDR2 SVGIG (reference sequence). Trimming took off 2 bases at V and 3 bases at J, with 22 bases between the two ends. CDR3 length equals 17 residues. The sample was blood. The rearrangement links TRBV30 to TRBJ1-1; D might be TRBD1 (6 bases). This sequence originates from a woman aged 45-59 years in good health. The CDR3 is CAWSIKSGGVGHTEAFF. The CDR3 DNA sequence: TGTGCCTGGAGTATCAAATCGGGGGGCGTGGGCCACACTGAAGCTTTCTTT.